These T cell receptor beta chains were read from a single sample in a study of T-cell reconstitution after alpha-beta-depleted transplantation in children. One entry per CDR3 protein, called by TCRdb with MiXCR from the PCR reads. Of approximately 650,000 distinct CDR3 sequences detected, about an eighth appear once; the ten largest clones hold 0.65% to 0.9%. The specimen comprised PBMCs, sampled before TCRalphabeta/CD19-depleted stem cell transplant. The receptors come from a girl aged 2 to 9 with congenital amegakaryocytic thrombocytopenia, due to receive a stem cell transplant. Both conserved end residues are part of each CDR3. Each record gives: clone size, D gene, V gene, J gene, CDR3 DNA, CDR3 protein. The D gene is left open where the match is weak. Not every row has a clone size; where given, it reads once, few, many or a size class.

clone size: few; D gene: NA; V gene: TRBV11-2; J gene: TRBJ2-5; CDR3 DNA: TGTGCCAGCAGCCCCTTTGCTGGGGGGCCAAGGACCCAGTACTTC; CDR3 protein: CASSPFAGGPRTQYF
clone size: many; D gene: NA; V gene: TRBV12-3/TRBV12-4; J gene: TRBJ2-7; CDR3 DNA: TGTGCCAGCAGAACGATTAGCGGACGAGGTCGCTACGAGCAGTACTTC; CDR3 protein: CASRTISGRGRYEQYF
clone size: once; D gene: NA; V gene: TRBV7-2; J gene: TRBJ1-3; CDR3 DNA: TGTGCCAGCAGCTTAGGGGGGGCGCAGGGAAACACCATATATTTT; CDR3 protein: CASSLGGAQGNTIYF
clone size: few; D gene: NA; V gene: TRBV20-1; J gene: TRBJ2-5; CDR3 DNA: TGCAGTGCTAGAGAGGATTTTGTTGGAAAAGAGACCCAGTACTTC; CDR3 protein: CSAREDFVGKETQYF
clone size: few; D gene: NA; V gene: TRBV7-6; J gene: TRBJ1-2; CDR3 DNA: TGTGCCAGCAGCTTAGCGCGAGATGGTGACTATGGCTACACCTTC; CDR3 protein: CASSLARDGDYGYTF
clone size: once; D gene: NA; V gene: TRBV3-1; J gene: TRBJ1-3; CDR3 DNA: TGTGCCAGCAGCCAAGATCCGGTCTCTGGAAACACCATATATTTT; CDR3 protein: CASSQDPVSGNTIYF
clone size: few; D gene: TRBD2; V gene: TRBV7-2; J gene: TRBJ2-3; CDR3 DNA: TGTGCCAGCAGCAAAAGTCAAGCGGGAGGTCGTACGCAGTATTTT; CDR3 protein: CASSKSQAGGRTQYF
clone size: NA; D gene: NA; V gene: TRBV9; J gene: TRBJ2-1; CDR3 DNA: TGTGCCAGCAGCGTACTCCTTACAGGGTACAATGAGCAGTTCTTC; CDR3 protein: CASSVLLTGYNEQFF
clone size: NA; D gene: NA; V gene: TRBV4-1; J gene: TRBJ1-5; CDR3 DNA: TGCGCCAGCAGCCAACTCCCGGGGCCGGCCCGACAGCCCCAGCATTTT; CDR3 protein: CASSQLPGPARQPQHF
clone size: NA; D gene: NA; V gene: TRBV5-1; J gene: TRBJ2-5; CDR3 DNA: TGCGCCAGCAGCTTAACTAGAGGGGTCTTAGAGACCCAGTACTTC; CDR3 protein: CASSLTRGVLETQYF
clone size: NA; D gene: NA; V gene: TRBV14; J gene: TRBJ2-7; CDR3 DNA: TGTGCCAGCAGCCAATATAACCATCAAACCTACGAGCAGTACTTC; CDR3 protein: CASSQYNHQTYEQYF
clone size: many; D gene: NA; V gene: TRBV5-1; J gene: TRBJ2-2; CDR3 DNA: TGCGCCAGCAGCTTGGAGGCTACGAACACCGGGGAGCTGTTTTTT; CDR3 protein: CASSLEATNTGELFF
clone size: many; D gene: NA; V gene: TRBV12-3/TRBV12-4; J gene: TRBJ2-3; CDR3 DNA: TGTGCCAGCAGTGCAGGACAAAACGTTATGGGAGATACGCAGTATTTT; CDR3 protein: CASSAGQNVMGDTQYF
clone size: many; D gene: NA; V gene: TRBV12-3/TRBV12-4; J gene: TRBJ2-4; CDR3 DNA: TGTGCCAGCAGTTTGGGGCAGGTTGCCAAAAACATTCAGTACTTC; CDR3 protein: CASSLGQVAKNIQYF
clone size: many; D gene: TRBD2; V gene: TRBV5-6; J gene: TRBJ2-1; CDR3 DNA: TGTGCCAGCAGCTTTTTAGCGGGACGCGGCGATGAGCAGTTCTTC; CDR3 protein: CASSFLAGRGDEQFF
clone size: many; D gene: NA; V gene: TRBV12-3/TRBV12-4; J gene: TRBJ1-1; CDR3 DNA: TGTGCCAGCAGTTTAATAGGGGACACTGAAGCTTTCTTT; CDR3 protein: CASSLIGDTEAFF
clone size: many; D gene: NA; V gene: TRBV28; J gene: TRBJ1-5; CDR3 DNA: TGTGCCAGCACAGGGAGCAATCAGCCCCAGCATTTT; CDR3 protein: CASTGSNQPQHF
clone size: few; D gene: NA; V gene: TRBV10-3; J gene: TRBJ2-3; CDR3 DNA: TGTGCCATCAAGGAGGCAGGGACAGATACGCAGTATTTT; CDR3 protein: CAIKEAGTDTQYF
clone size: few; D gene: TRBD2; V gene: TRBV20-1; J gene: TRBJ2-7; CDR3 DNA: TGCAGTGCCGCTGGCGGGAGGGCCTACGAGCAGTACTTC; CDR3 protein: CSAAGGRAYEQYF
clone size: many; D gene: TRBD2; V gene: TRBV15; J gene: TRBJ2-1; CDR3 DNA: TGTGCCACCAGCAGAGATCTAGCGGGAGATGAGCAGTTCTTC; CDR3 protein: CATSRDLAGDEQFF
clone size: NA; D gene: NA; V gene: TRBV7-8; J gene: TRBJ2-1; CDR3 DNA: TGTGCCAGCAGCATACGTCTAAATGAGCAGTTCTTC; CDR3 protein: CASSIRLNEQFF
clone size: NA; D gene: NA; V gene: TRBV7-7; J gene: TRBJ2-5; CDR3 DNA: TGTGCCAGCAGTTTTCTCACCGGGCCTGGGGAGACCCAGTACTTC; CDR3 protein: CASSFLTGPGETQYF
clone size: many; D gene: NA; V gene: TRBV20-1; J gene: TRBJ2-7; CDR3 DNA: TGCAGTGCTCCCAAGACCGCGTACGAGCAGTACTTC; CDR3 protein: CSAPKTAYEQYF
clone size: many; D gene: NA; V gene: TRBV5-1; J gene: TRBJ2-1; CDR3 DNA: TGCGCCAGCAGCTTGGCCGAGAGAGTTCTGTTCTTC; CDR3 protein: CASSLAERVLFF
clone size: few; D gene: NA; V gene: TRBV2; J gene: TRBJ2-1; CDR3 DNA: TGTGCCAGCAATTTTCAGTTCTTC; CDR3 protein: CASNFQFF
clone size: NA; D gene: TRBD1; V gene: TRBV6-5; J gene: TRBJ2-5; CDR3 DNA: TGTGCCAGCAGTTACTGGGACAGGGGGCAAGAGACCCAGTACTTC; CDR3 protein: CASSYWDRGQETQYF
clone size: NA; D gene: NA; V gene: TRBV10-3; J gene: TRBJ1-2; CDR3 DNA: TGTGCCATCAGCCGGACGGTGGTCGCGGGCTACACCTTC; CDR3 protein: CAISRTVVAGYTF
clone size: many; D gene: NA; V gene: TRBV28; J gene: TRBJ2-1; CDR3 DNA: TGTGCCAGCAGTCCCCCACGCGGGCCTACCTACAATGAGCAGTTCTTC; CDR3 protein: CASSPPRGPTYNEQFF
clone size: few; D gene: TRBD2; V gene: TRBV6-5; J gene: TRBJ2-4; CDR3 DNA: TGTGCCAGCAGTTCTCGACTAGCCGCCGAAAACATTCAGTACTTC; CDR3 protein: CASSSRLAAENIQYF
clone size: few; D gene: NA; V gene: TRBV5-1; J gene: TRBJ1-3; CDR3 DNA: TGCGCCAGCAGCTTGGGGCCACTGGATCGGATTGAATATATCAGCTCTGGAAACACCATATATTTT; CDR3 protein: CASSLGPLDRIEYISSGNTIYF
clone size: many; D gene: TRBD1; V gene: TRBV11-2; J gene: TRBJ1-6; CDR3 DNA: TGTGCCAGCAGGGCCGGGACAGCTTTGAGCTCCTATAATTCACCCCTCCACTTT; CDR3 protein: CASRAGTALSSYNSPLHF
clone size: many; D gene: NA; V gene: TRBV20-1; J gene: TRBJ2-7; CDR3 DNA: TGCAGTGCTATGGGACTGACGCCCTACGAGCAGTACTTC; CDR3 protein: CSAMGLTPYEQYF
clone size: many; D gene: NA; V gene: TRBV2; J gene: TRBJ2-3; CDR3 DNA: TGTGCCAGCAGCAGATCACGGATCACAGATACGCAGTATTTT; CDR3 protein: CASSRSRITDTQYF
clone size: many; D gene: NA; V gene: TRBV15; J gene: TRBJ2-2; CDR3 DNA: TGTGCCACCGGGGAGGAAGCTTCGGCCGGGGAGCTGTTTTTT; CDR3 protein: CATGEEASAGELFF
clone size: NA; D gene: NA; V gene: TRBV29-1; J gene: TRBJ2-5; CDR3 DNA: TGCAGCGTCGCCGGGACCACCGGGGGGACCCAGTACTTC; CDR3 protein: CSVAGTTGGTQYF
clone size: many; D gene: TRBD1; V gene: TRBV20-1; J gene: TRBJ1-5; CDR3 DNA: TGCAGTGCTTCCCTAAGGACAGGGCGATATCAGCCCCAGCATTTT; CDR3 protein: CSASLRTGRYQPQHF
clone size: many; D gene: TRBD2; V gene: TRBV20-1; J gene: TRBJ2-2; CDR3 DNA: TGCAGTGCTAGAGGGCCACTAGCGGGAGGGCCCACCGGGGAGCTGTTTTTT; CDR3 protein: CSARGPLAGGPTGELFF
clone size: many; D gene: TRBD2; V gene: TRBV11-1; J gene: TRBJ2-1; CDR3 DNA: TGTGCCAGCAGCTTAGGACCCCGACTAGCGGGAGGCGTCTACAATGAGCAGTTCTTC; CDR3 protein: CASSLGPRLAGGVYNEQFF
clone size: many; D gene: TRBD2; V gene: TRBV20-1; J gene: TRBJ2-7; CDR3 DNA: TGCAGTGCTAGAGATCTAGCGGGAGTAGGCGAGCAGTACTTC; CDR3 protein: CSARDLAGVGEQYF
clone size: NA; D gene: NA; V gene: TRBV5-1; J gene: TRBJ2-7; CDR3 DNA: TGCGCCAGCAGCTTGTCATCCCCCTCCTACGAGCAGTACTTC; CDR3 protein: CASSLSSPSYEQYF
clone size: few; D gene: NA; V gene: TRBV29-1; J gene: TRBJ2-7; CDR3 DNA: TGCAGCGTTGAAGCTATCGAGTCCTTGACTACTGGGCAGTACTTC; CDR3 protein: CSVEAIESLTTGQYF
clone size: NA; D gene: TRBD2; V gene: TRBV3-1; J gene: TRBJ2-7; CDR3 DNA: TGTGCCAGCAGCCTAACGGGGGGAGCTACGCACGAGCAGTACTTC; CDR3 protein: CASSLTGGATHEQYF
clone size: many; D gene: NA; V gene: TRBV20-1; J gene: TRBJ2-1; CDR3 DNA: TGCAGTGCTAGTGCCGTGGGTGCGGGGCTAAACAATGAGCAGTTCTTC; CDR3 protein: CSASAVGAGLNNEQFF
clone size: many; D gene: TRBD1; V gene: TRBV12-3/TRBV12-4; J gene: TRBJ1-6; CDR3 DNA: TGTGCCAGCAGCCGACAGGGTCTAACTAATTCACCCCTCCACTTT; CDR3 protein: CASSRQGLTNSPLHF
clone size: NA; D gene: NA; V gene: TRBV5-1; J gene: TRBJ2-7; CDR3 DNA: TGCGCCAGCAGACGGGACGTTTACGAGCAGTACTTC; CDR3 protein: CASRRDVYEQYF
clone size: NA; D gene: NA; V gene: TRBV30; J gene: TRBJ2-1; CDR3 DNA: TGTGCCTGTTCCGGGGAGCAGTTCTTC; CDR3 protein: CACSGEQFF
clone size: once; D gene: NA; V gene: TRBV3-1; J gene: TRBJ1-1; CDR3 DNA: TGTGCCAGCAGTCTCTGCGACACTGAAGCTTTCTTT; CDR3 protein: CASSLCDTEAFF